Included here is one T cell receptor (beta chain) sequence, with context. Its cognate antigen is unknown. These data come from a study of identical twins. Study outcomes and limitations: Because invariant MAIT and iNKT cells could be present, zero-insertion analyses could be partly confounded.

TCRdb re-called the 5' RACE reads through MiXCR, storing one row per CDR3 protein. The sample has about 200,000 distinct CDR3 sequences; 5.5% to 7.5% are singletons. Germline assignment: CDR1 MNHEY and CDR2 SVGAGI. The CDR3 contains 12 residues. Trimming stripped 7 bases from V and 9 bases from J, with 13 bases between. These data were likewise used in another study, on T cells expressing NK-cell markers. That study reports: The authors sequenced eight donors, of whom seven were HCMV-seropositive and one was seronegative. The CD3+CD56-NKG2C+ fraction of a handful of donors was likewise dominated by these clonotypes.

Sequenced material: CD8+ T cells sorted from blood. The J gene is TRBJ2-1, the V gene TRBV6-5, with D unclear. The clonotype originates from a woman aged 18-29 years in good health. Here the CDR3 DNA reads TGTGCCAGCACCGCCGAGACTGCTGAGCAGTTCTTC. As protein: CASTAETAEQFF.